This TCR beta chain was identified during a study of cytomegalovirus exposure and HLA in healthy donors. PCR primers comprised 60 Vbeta and 13 Jbeta primers. Measured with immunoSEQ multiplex PCR; TCRdb has only the in-frame clones, and not every one. The sample consists of more than 150,000 clones, more than 65% of them appearing once. Trimming at V came to 2 bases and at J to 5 bases, leaving 14 bases not matched to a gene. Germline-derived CDR1 and CDR2 are SGHAT and FQNNGV. There are 17 residues in the CDR3. The rearrangement links TRBV11-2 to TRBJ2-5; TRBD1 matches at 7 bases. The receptor's source is a man aged 50-59 years in good health and CMV-seronegative. The specimen sequenced was PBMCs. The CDR3 here is CASSLTGARGIEETQYF. The CDR3 bases are TGTGCCAGCAGCTTAACAGGGGCCAGGGGTATCGAGGAGACCCAGTACTTC.